Each of the 10 T cell receptor beta chains below was sequenced from the same sample in a study of blood T cell repertoires in COVID-19. TCRdb keeps only in-frame clones here, not all; method: immunoSEQ multiplex PCR. In the table there are about 130,000 clones, about 89% of which are singletons. The sample consisted of peripheral blood. Receptors originate from a man aged 55 to 70 with COVID-19, enrolled during active disease.

The V call is TRBV5-1, the J call TRBJ1-4, with TRBD1 matching 7 bases. Germline V CDR1 and CDR2: SGHRS, YFSETQ. There are 15 residues in the CDR3. V shed 0 bases and J 8 bases; nucleotides not matched to a gene: 7. In DNA, the CDR3 is TGCGCCAGCAGCTTGGGCAGGGGGAACTTAGAAAAACTGTTTTTT. Its translation: CASSLGRGNLEKLFF.

The chain is built from TRBV9 and TRBJ1-5; 9 positions match TRBD1. This CDR3 region has 13 residues. Germline values: CDR1 SGDLS, CDR2 YYNGEE. The V gene end was trimmed by 2 bases and the J gene end by 6 bases; junction bases not matched to a gene: 0. The CDR3 loop is CASSVGQGQPQHF. In DNA form, the CDR3 reads TGTGCCAGCAGCGTGGGACAGGGTCAGCCCCAGCATTTT.

The V and J genes are TRBV11-2 and TRBJ2-3; D is possibly TRBD2 (6 bases). Per germline, CDR1 SGHAT and CDR2 FQNNGV. This CDR3 region has 15 residues. Trimming stripped 0 bases from V and 0 bases from J, with 7 bases between. DNA of the CDR3: TGTGCCAGCAGCTTAGATGGGACTAGCACAGATACGCAGTATTTT. This translates into CASSLDGTSTDTQYF.

CDR3 nucleotides: TGTGCCTGGAGACCCAGGCCTGGAAACACCATATATTTT. Protein sequence: CAWRPRPGNTIYF. The J gene is TRBJ1-3, the V gene TRBV30, with unresolved D. Germline V gene sequence: CDR1 GTSNPN, CDR2 SVGIG (reference sequence). Trimming shortened V by 3 bases and J by 2 bases, and 8 bases separated the two germline ends. This CDR3 comprises 13 residues.

The chain has TRBV21-1 and TRBJ1-5; the D call TRBD1 from the table was never checked on the DNA. TRBV21-1 is described as a pseudogene. The CDR3 sequence is 19 residues long. CDR3 amino acids: CASSKDGAEQTVSNQPQHF. The CDR3 DNA reads as TGTGCCAGCAGCAAAGATGGGGCCGAGCAGACGGTCAGCAATCAGCCCCAGCATTTT.

The rearrangement joins TRBV19 to TRBJ1-3; D is unresolved. Per the germline V gene, CDR1 is LNHDA and CDR2 is SQIVND (reference sequence). This CDR3 comprises 15 residues. Trimming pared 7 bases from V and 0 bases from J, leaving 13 bases between. The chain's CDR3 is CASTPGVVSGNTIYF. In nucleotides, the CDR3 is TGTGCCAGTACCCCGGGTGTAGTCTCTGGAAACACCATATATTTT.

The J gene is TRBJ2-3, the V gene TRBV15; 9 nucleotides line up with TRBD1. Germline V gene data show CDR1 as LNHNV and CDR2 as YYDKDF (reference sequence). This CDR3 is built from 15 residues. V lost 3 bases to trimming and J lost 6 bases; unmatched junction nucleotides: 7. The CDR3 DNA reads TGTGCCACCAGCAGGGACGGGACAGGGCGTGATACGCAGTATTTT. The encoded protein is CATSRDGTGRDTQYF. Using reference TRBV15 and TRBJ2-3 for the parts outside the CDR3, the full variable domain is DAMVIQNPRYQVTQFGKPVTLSCSQTLNHNVMYWYQQKSSQAPKLLFHYYDKDFNNEADTPDNFQSRRPNTSFCFLDIRSPGLGDTAMYLCATSRDGTGRDTQYFGPGTRLTVL.

CDR3 sequence reads: CASSRQGAESNQPQHF. CDR3 sequence (DNA): TGTGCCAGCAGCCGGCAGGGGGCGGAAAGCAATCAGCCCCAGCATTTT. The chain couples TRBV4-2 to TRBJ1-5; 8 bases match TRBD1. V lost 4 bases to trimming and J lost 1 base; unmatched junction nucleotides: 6. Per the germline V gene, CDR1 is LGHNA and CDR2 is YNFKEQ. This CDR3 spans 16 amino acids.

The chain employs TRBV11-2 and TRBJ2-7, with 8 bases matching TRBD1. Germline V gene lookup returns CDR1 SGHAT and CDR2 FQNNGV. The CDR3 has 14 residues. V shed 3 bases and J 5 bases; nucleotides not matched to a gene: 6. The chain's CDR3 is CASSFQDRGNEQYF. CDR3 sequence (DNA): TGTGCCAGCAGCTTCCAAGACAGGGGCAACGAGCAGTACTTC. The complete variable domain, with remaining parts taken from reference TRBV11-2 and TRBJ2-7, reads EAGVAQSPRYKIIEKRQSVAFWCNPISGHATLYWYQQILGQGPKLLIQFQNNGVVDDSQLPKDRFSAERLKGVDSTLKIQPAKLEDSAVYLCASSFQDRGNEQYFGPGTRLTVT.

The J gene is TRBJ2-3, the V gene TRBV6-5, with 8 bases lining up with TRBD2. This CDR3 region has 14 residues. Looked up from germline, CDR1 is MNHEY and CDR2 is SVGAGI. After removal of 4 bases from V and 4 bases from J, the junction contained 4 bases not matched to a gene. CDR3 coding DNA: TGTGCCAGCAGTTTTAGCGGGGTTGCAGATACGCAGTATTTT. Translating gives CASSFSGVADTQYF.